Below, 27 T cell receptor beta chains from the same sample are listed, as sequenced in a study of cytomegalovirus exposure and HLA in healthy donors. PCR was performed using 60 Vbeta and 13 Jbeta primers. The method was immunoSEQ multiplex PCR; TCRdb's version includes in-frame clones alone and lacks a portion of them. This sample has some 170,000 clones, with roughly 76% found just once. Sample: PBMCs. Receptors were obtained from a woman between 18 and 29 years old in good health and CMV-seropositive.

The chain carries TRBV4-3 and TRBJ1-2, with a tentative D call TRBD1 (5 bases). V was pared by 0 bases and J by 3 bases, with 11 bases between. CDR1 is LGHNA and CDR2 is YSLEER in the germline V gene. CDR3 size: 15 residues. In nucleotides, the CDR3 is TGCGCCAGCAGCCAAGATTCCCTGACAGACTATGGCTACACCTTC. Protein product: CASSQDSLTDYGYTF.

V gene TRBV10-1 combines with J gene TRBJ1-1; 8 bases align to TRBD1. This CDR3 contains 15 residues. CDR1 is WNHNN, CDR2 SYGVQD, per germline (reference sequence). V lost 8 bases and J lost 4; bases outside the gene matches: 12. The CDR3 DNA follows: TGCGCCAGCGGACCGGGACAGGCCCCGTCCACTGAAGCTTTCTTT. This sequence encodes CASGPGQAPSTEAFF.

This clone was picked up a small number of times. V gene TRBV18 combines with J gene TRBJ1-2, with 7 positions matching TRBD1. The V gene's germline CDR1 is KGHSH and CDR2 LQKENI. The junction had 6 bases not matched to a gene; V was cut back by 4 bases and J by 7 bases. The CDR3 length is 13 residues. CDR3 residues: CASSQDRVAGYTF. The CDR3 coding sequence is TGTGCCAGCTCACAAGACAGGGTCGCTGGCTACACCTTC.

The gene calls are TRBV2 and TRBJ2-7, with 7 bases identical to TRBD2. This CDR3 contains 17 residues. The germline gives CDR1 SNHLY, CDR2 FYNNEI. Trimming took 4 bases from V and 6 from J; bases not matched to a gene: 18. The chain's CDR3 is CASSVPSWGDRGVEQYF. As DNA, the CDR3 is TGTGCCAGCAGTGTCCCCAGCTGGGGGGACCGGGGGGTCGAGCAGTACTTC.

The CDR3 nucleotides read TGTGCCAGCAGCGTAGGGGACAGCGCCTACGAGCAGTACTTC. It specifies CASSVGDSAYEQYF. V gene TRBV9 combines with J gene TRBJ2-7; 7 nucleotides agree with TRBD1. There are 14 residues in the CDR3. Germline V gives CDR1 SGDLS, CDR2 YYNGEE. Trimming at V came to 0 bases and at J to 2 bases, leaving 2 bases not matched to a gene.

The V call is TRBV5-1, the J call TRBJ1-2; perhaps TRBD1 as D (5 bases). This CDR3 contains 16 residues. The V and J ends lost 0 bases and 0 bases respectively, with 12 bases between them. Germline V CDR1 and CDR2: SGHRS, YFSETQ. The CDR3 protein is CASSLEGIPANYGYTF. CDR3 DNA sequence: TGCGCCAGCAGCTTGGAGGGGATTCCAGCTAACTATGGCTACACCTTC.

This clone appeared once. The chain employs TRBV5-1 and TRBJ2-3; tentative D call: TRBD1 (6 bases). The CDR3 loop spans 18 amino acids. Germline-derived CDR1 and CDR2 are SGHRS and YFSETQ. V was shortened by 2 bases and J by 4 bases, with 23 bases between the two germline ends. The CDR3: CASSLWTDLGGAADTQYF. CDR3 bases: TGCGCCAGCAGCTTATGGACAGATCTCGGAGGCGCGGCAGATACGCAGTATTTT. Combining the CDR3 with reference TRBV5-1 and TRBJ2-3 gives the whole variable domain KAGVTQTPRYLIKTRGQQVTLSCSPISGHRSVSWYQQTPGQGLQFLFEYFSETQRNKGNFPGRFSGRQFSNSRSEMNVSTLELGDSALYLCASSLWTDLGGAADTQYFGPGTRLTVL.

This chain joins TRBV5-4 and TRBJ2-4; D might be TRBD2 (6 bases). The CDR3 contains 16 residues. Germline CDR1 is SGHNT and CDR2 is YYREEE (reference sequence). The V and J ends lost 2 bases and 3 bases respectively, with 15 bases between them. The CDR3 region is CASSFVGVGGKNIQYF. The CDR3 nucleotides read TGTGCCAGCAGCTTTGTAGGGGTGGGAGGCAAAAACATTCAGTACTTC.

This chain uses TRBV28 with TRBJ2-3, with 12 bases identical to TRBD2. From germline, CDR1 is MDHEN and CDR2 SYDVKM. The CDR3 consists of 17 residues. V shed 5 bases, J shed 1 base, and the junction held 7 bases outside the gene matches. The CDR3 region is CASSPATSGGGTDTQYF. The DNA of the CDR3 is TGTGCCAGCAGTCCTGCGACTAGCGGGGGCGGCACAGATACGCAGTATTTT.

The gene calls are TRBV19 and TRBJ2-1; 11 nucleotides agree with TRBD2. The ends lost 6 bases at V and 3 bases at J; junction bases unmatched: 1. The CDR3 loop spans 14 amino acids. CDR1 is LNHDA and CDR2 is SQIVND in the germline V gene (reference sequence). The CDR3 spells CASRLAGGYNEQFF. CDR3 nucleotides: TGTGCCAGTAGGCTAGCGGGGGGCTACAATGAGCAGTTCTTC.

This clone was recorded once. V and J are TRBV14 and TRBJ1-1; weak D call: TRBD1 (5 bases). Germline CDR1 and CDR2: SGHDN and FVKESK. V lost 4 bases, J lost 5 bases, and 14 bases lay in between. This CDR3 is built from 14 residues. The CDR3 is CASSPRLQGTEAFF. CDR3 coding DNA: TGTGCCAGCAGCCCTCGACTCCAGGGTACTGAAGCTTTCTTT.

The chain carries TRBV6-5 and TRBJ2-1; D is perhaps TRBD2 (6 bases). Per the germline V gene, CDR1 is MNHEY and CDR2 is SVGAGI. This CDR3 is built from 16 residues. Between the trimmed V and J ends, which lost 2 bases and 6 bases, there was a span of 17 bases. The CDR3 nucleotides are TGTGCCAGCAGTTACGCATCGGGGGATTTTTTCAATGAGCAGTTCTTC. This sequence encodes CASSYASGDFFNEQFF.

As concerns this clone: The identical CDR3 is also encoded by other nucleotide sequences in the sample. The gene calls are TRBV15 and TRBJ2-7; the D gene is possibly TRBD2 (5 bases). Germline V gene sequence: CDR1 LNHNV, CDR2 YYDKDF (reference sequence). The CDR3 is 13 residues long. V lost 0 bases to trimming and J lost 3 bases, with 6 bases between them. The CDR3 loop reads CATSRDRGYEQYF. CDR3 in DNA: TGTGCCACCAGCAGAGATCGGGGCTACGAGCAGTACTTC. Combining the CDR3 with reference TRBV15 and TRBJ2-7 gives the whole variable domain DAMVIQNPRYQVTQFGKPVTLSCSQTLNHNVMYWYQQKSSQAPKLLFHYYDKDFNNEADTPDNFQSRRPNTSFCFLDIRSPGLGDTAMYLCATSRDRGYEQYFGPGTRLTVT.

This clone has a single count. The chain combines TRBV4-1 with TRBJ1-1; D uncertain. The germline V gene encodes CDR1 MGHRA and CDR2 YSYEKL. Deletions cut 5 bases from V and 6 bases from J, with 16 bases between. CDR3 size: 14 residues. The CDR3 sequence is CASSSPTRRAEAFF. The CDR3 region has the DNA TGCGCCAGCAGCTCCCCGACCCGACGGGCTGAAGCTTTCTTT.

This clone appeared once. The chain links TRBV2 to TRBJ1-2; D unresolved. CDR1 is SNHLY and CDR2 is FYNNEI in the germline V gene. The ends were cut back, 8 bases at V and 6 bases at J, with 25 bases in the middle. This CDR3 spans 16 amino acids. The CDR3 DNA reads TGTGCCAGCCACGACGGGGATGTCACGAAATTAAATGGCTACACCTTC. Translated, it gives CASHDGDVTKLNGYTF. The variable domain in full, completed from reference TRBV2 and TRBJ1-2, reads EPEVTQTPSHQVTQMGQEVILRCVPISNHLYFYWYRQILGQKVEFLVSFYNNEISEKSEIFDDQFSVERPDGSNFTLKIRSTKLEDSAMYFCASHDGDVTKLNGYTFGSGTRLTVV.

A single count supports this clone. The chain couples TRBV5-5 to TRBJ2-5; TRBD1 matches 10 bases. Looked up from germline, CDR1 is SGHKS and CDR2 is YYEKEE (reference sequence). With V trimmed by 2 bases and J by 9 bases, 10 bases remained unmatched. The CDR3 is made up of 15 amino acids. The CDR3: CASSFAGQGGGAQYF. The CDR3 nucleotides read TGTGCCAGCAGCTTTGCAGGACAGGGGGGGGGTGCCCAGTACTTC.

The chain recombines TRBV4-1 with TRBJ1-1, with unresolved D. CDR3 length: 13 residues. The germline gives CDR1 MGHRA, CDR2 YSYEKL. V shed 2 bases and J shed 7 bases, with 11 bases lying between them. In nucleotides, the CDR3 is TGCGCCAGCAGCCAACCGGGAGACAATGAAGCTTTCTTT. It yields the protein CASSQPGDNEAFF.

This chain uses TRBV9 with TRBJ2-3, with a possible D match to TRBD1 (7 bases). Per the germline V gene, CDR1 is SGDLS and CDR2 is YYNGEE. Trimming took off 3 bases at V and 4 bases at J, with 15 bases between the two ends. CDR3 length equals 15 residues. CDR3 bases: TGTGCCAGCAGCGGGAGGGGGCAGGTGGCAGATACGCAGTATTTT. This sequence encodes CASSGRGQVADTQYF. Full variable domain (missing parts from reference TRBV9 and TRBJ2-3): DSGVTQTPKHLITATGQRVTLRCSPRSGDLSVYWYQQSLDQGLQFLIQYYNGEERAKGNILERFSAQQFPDLHSELNLSSLELGDSALYFCASSGRGQVADTQYFGPGTRLTVL.

The chain employs TRBV4-2 and TRBJ1-1, with D perhaps matching TRBD1 (5 bases). Germline V gene sequence: CDR1 LGHNA, CDR2 YNFKEQ. The CDR3 length is 14 residues. V was pared by 5 bases and J by 2 bases, with 12 bases between. The CDR3 region has the DNA TGTGCCAGCAGCGGTCAGGGCCCCAACACTGAAGCTTTCTTT. Translated, it gives CASSGQGPNTEAFF.

The V gene is TRBV7-8, the J gene TRBJ2-2; TRBD2 agrees at 12 bases. Germline-derived CDR1 and CDR2 are SGHVS and FQNEAQ. The trim removed 5 bases at V and 7 bases at J, leaving 5 bases unmatched. The CDR3 has 15 residues. The CDR3 here is CASSPSGGVGGELFF. CDR3 in DNA: TGTGCCAGCAGCCCTAGCGGGGGGGTTGGCGGGGAGCTGTTTTTT. Filled out from reference TRBV7-8 and TRBJ2-2, the complete variable domain reads GAGVSQSPRYKVAKRGQDVALRCDPISGHVSLFWYQQALGQGPEFLTYFQNEAQLDKSGLPSDRFFAERPEGSVSTLKIQRTQQEDSAVYLCASSPSGGVGGELFFGEGSRLTVL.

CDR3 protein: CASSTRQGSDYGYTF. Written as DNA, the CDR3 is TGTGCCAGCAGTACAAGACAGGGGAGCGACTATGGCTACACCTTC. The rearrangement links TRBV6-5 to TRBJ1-2; 8 positions match TRBD1. Per the germline V gene, CDR1 is MNHEY and CDR2 is SVGAGI. The CDR3 totals 15 residues. V shed 5 bases, J shed 3 bases, and the junction held 8 bases outside the gene matches.

The V call is TRBV5-6, the J call TRBJ2-5; D possibly corresponds to TRBD1 (5 bases). TRBJ2-7 matches the DNA end more closely, so the J call is doubtful. The CDR3 is 13 residues long. Germline CDR1 is SGHDT and CDR2 is YYEEEE. The CDR3 loop reads CASKLTATYEQYF. CDR3 bases: TGTGCCAGCAAGCTGACAGCAACCTACGAGCAGTACTTC.

This clone is a singleton in its sample. The chain joins TRBV5-6 to TRBJ1-1, with 8 positions matching TRBD1. The CDR3 spans 15 residues. Germline values: CDR1 SGHDT, CDR2 YYEEEE. Germline trimming cut 4 bases from V and 1 base from J; bases unmatched to any gene: 6. In DNA, the CDR3 is TGTGCCAGCAGCAGTACCGGGACAGGGAACACTGAAGCTTTCTTT. Translated, it gives CASSSTGTGNTEAFF.

This chain links TRBV10-1 with TRBJ2-7, with D possibly being TRBD2 (7 bases). Trimming removed 4 bases at V and 0 bases at J, with 10 bases between. The CDR3 has 14 amino acids. Looked up from germline, CDR1 is WNHNN and CDR2 is SYGVQD (reference sequence). CDR3 amino acids: CASSAGGLSYEQYF. The CDR3 DNA sequence: TGCGCCAGCAGTGCGGGGGGCCTCTCCTACGAGCAGTACTTC.

The CDR3 here is CASSFGTGPQETQYF. CDR3 sequence (DNA): TGTGCCAGCAGCTTTGGGACAGGGCCACAAGAGACCCAGTACTTC. The rearrangement links TRBV5-6 to TRBJ2-5; 9 bases fit TRBD1. V lost 2 bases to trimming and J lost 2 bases; unmatched junction nucleotides: 4. The CDR3 extends over 15 amino acids. Germline V gives CDR1 SGHDT, CDR2 YYEEEE.

This chain links TRBV10-1 with TRBJ1-2; weak D call: TRBD1 (6 bases). CDR3 size: 14 residues. V was clipped by 5 bases and J by 8 bases, with 18 bases between them. Germline values: CDR1 WNHNN, CDR2 SYGVQD (reference sequence). CDR3 sequence reads: CASSPSRGYGGYTF. The CDR3 DNA reads TGCGCCAGCAGTCCCTCAAGGGGGTACGGAGGCTACACCTTC.

J is TRBJ1-6 and V is TRBV19; D is possibly TRBD1 (6 bases). Trimming removed 3 bases from V and 7 bases from J, with 19 bases in between. The CDR3 covers 17 residues. Germline CDR1 reads LNHDA; CDR2 reads SQIVND (reference sequence). Here the CDR3 DNA reads TGTGCCAGTAGTATGCCACGCACAGGGCCTCGCAATTCACCCCTCCACTTT. This sequence encodes CASSMPRTGPRNSPLHF.